This T cell receptor (beta chain) is from a study of identical twins. General study points: Monozygotic twin pairs showed more out-of-frame TCR alpha sharing than models estimated.

This CDR3 is built from 18 residues. Germline V gene data show CDR1 as SGHVS and CDR2 as FNYEAQ. Trimming took off 0 bases at V and 0 bases at J, with 17 bases between the two ends. This clonotype was seen a handful of times. Its antigen is not known. Template switching supplied a universal primer site; unique molecular identifiers were carried on the cDNA. Via MiXCR, TCRdb re-called the 5' RACE reads, giving one row per CDR3 protein. The sample lists about 920,000 distinct CDR3 sequences; more than 9% were seen once. These data also featured in a second study, about yellow fever vaccine responses in identical twins.

This sequence originates from a young woman in good health. V usage is TRBV7-6 and J usage is TRBJ1-1, with D unclear. The sample taken for sequencing was PBMCs. The CDR3 protein is CASSLAQKGWSLNTEAFF. The DNA for the CDR3 is TGTGCCAGCAGCTTAGCGCAAAAGGGTTGGTCGTTGAACACTGAAGCTTTCTTT. Together with reference TRBV7-6 and TRBJ1-1, the CDR3 gives the full variable domain: GAGVSQSPRYKVTKRGQDVALRCDPISGHVSLYWYRQALGQGPEFLTYFNYEAQQDKSGLPNDRFSAERPEGSISTLTIQRTEQRDSAMYRCASSLAQKGWSLNTEAFFGQGTRLTVV.